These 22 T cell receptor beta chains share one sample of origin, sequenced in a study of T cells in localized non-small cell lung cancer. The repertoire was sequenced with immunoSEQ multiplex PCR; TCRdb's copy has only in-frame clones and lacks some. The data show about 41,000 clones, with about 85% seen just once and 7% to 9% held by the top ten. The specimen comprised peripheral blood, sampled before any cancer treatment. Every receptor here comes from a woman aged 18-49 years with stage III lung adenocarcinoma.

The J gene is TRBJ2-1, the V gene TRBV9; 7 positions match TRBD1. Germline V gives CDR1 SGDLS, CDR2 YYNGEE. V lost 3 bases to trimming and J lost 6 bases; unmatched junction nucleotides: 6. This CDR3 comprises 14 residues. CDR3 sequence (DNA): TGTGCCAGCAGCGCCCGACAGGGCCCCAATGAGCAGTTCTTC. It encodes CASSARQGPNEQFF.

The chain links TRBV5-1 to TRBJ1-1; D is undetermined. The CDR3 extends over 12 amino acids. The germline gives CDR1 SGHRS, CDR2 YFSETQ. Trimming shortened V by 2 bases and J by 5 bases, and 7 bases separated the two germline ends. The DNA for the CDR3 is TGCGCCAGCAGCTTCTATGGGACTGAAGCTTTCTTT. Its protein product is CASSFYGTEAFF.

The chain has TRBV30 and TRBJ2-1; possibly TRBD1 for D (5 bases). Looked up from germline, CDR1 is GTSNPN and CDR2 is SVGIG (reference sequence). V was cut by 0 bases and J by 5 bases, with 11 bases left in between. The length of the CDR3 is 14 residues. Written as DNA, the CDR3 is TGTGCCTGGAGTGTAGGGGTACCCAACAATGAGCAGTTCTTC. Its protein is CAWSVGVPNNEQFF.

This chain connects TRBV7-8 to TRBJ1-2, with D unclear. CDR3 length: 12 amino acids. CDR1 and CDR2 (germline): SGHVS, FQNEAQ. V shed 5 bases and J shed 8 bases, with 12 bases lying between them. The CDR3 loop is CASSRLGNGYTF. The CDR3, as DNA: TGTGCCAGCAGCCGCTTAGGGAACGGCTACACCTTC.

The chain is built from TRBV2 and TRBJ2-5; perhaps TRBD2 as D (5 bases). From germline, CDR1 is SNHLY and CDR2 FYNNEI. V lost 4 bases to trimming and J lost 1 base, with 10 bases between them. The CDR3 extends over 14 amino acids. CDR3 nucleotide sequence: TGTGCCAGCAGTGTGGAGCGGCTCCAAGAGACCCAGTACTTC. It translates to CASSVERLQETQYF.

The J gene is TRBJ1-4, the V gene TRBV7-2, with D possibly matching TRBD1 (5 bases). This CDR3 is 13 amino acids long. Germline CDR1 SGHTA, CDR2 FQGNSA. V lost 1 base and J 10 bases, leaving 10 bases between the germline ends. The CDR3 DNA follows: TGTGCCAGCAGCTTAGAGAGGGGAGGAAAACTGTTTTTT. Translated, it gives CASSLERGGKLFF.

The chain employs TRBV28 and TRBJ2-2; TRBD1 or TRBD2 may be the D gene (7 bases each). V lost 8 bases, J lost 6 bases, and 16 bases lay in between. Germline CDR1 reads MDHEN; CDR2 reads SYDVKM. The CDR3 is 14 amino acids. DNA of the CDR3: TGTGCCAGCGGACTACAGGGGAGGGCCGGGGAGCTGTTTTTT. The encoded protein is CASGLQGRAGELFF.

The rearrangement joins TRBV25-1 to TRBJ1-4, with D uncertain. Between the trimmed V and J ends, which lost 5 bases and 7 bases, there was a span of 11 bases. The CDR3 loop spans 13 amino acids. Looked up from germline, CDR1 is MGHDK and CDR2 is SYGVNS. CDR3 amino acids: CASSRGLGEKLFF. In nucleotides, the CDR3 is TGTGCCAGCAGTCGAGGGCTCGGTGAAAAACTGTTTTTT.

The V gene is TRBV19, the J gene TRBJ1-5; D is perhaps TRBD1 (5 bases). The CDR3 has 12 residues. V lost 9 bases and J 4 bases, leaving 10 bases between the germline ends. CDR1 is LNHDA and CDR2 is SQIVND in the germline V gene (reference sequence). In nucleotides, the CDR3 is TGTGCCAGCCGGGGCCTTAATCAGCCCCAGCATTTT. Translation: CASRGLNQPQHF. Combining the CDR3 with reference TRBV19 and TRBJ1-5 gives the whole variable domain DGGITQSPKYLFRKEGQNVTLSCEQNLNHDAMYWYRQDPGQGLRLIYYSQIVNDFQKGDIAEGYSVSREKKESFPLTVTSAQKNPTAFYLCASRGLNQPQHFGDGTRLSIL.

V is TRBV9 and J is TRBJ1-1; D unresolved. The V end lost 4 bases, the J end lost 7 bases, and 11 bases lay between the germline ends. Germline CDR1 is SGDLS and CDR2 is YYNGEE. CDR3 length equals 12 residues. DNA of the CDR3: TGTGCCAGCAGCCCCCATCAGAGTGAAGCTTTCTTT. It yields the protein CASSPHQSEAFF.

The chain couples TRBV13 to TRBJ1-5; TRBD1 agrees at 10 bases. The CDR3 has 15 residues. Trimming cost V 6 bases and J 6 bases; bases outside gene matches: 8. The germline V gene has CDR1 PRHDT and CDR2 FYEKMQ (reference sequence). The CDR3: CASSVPGDRGQPQHF. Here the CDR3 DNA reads TGTGCCAGCAGTGTACCGGGGGACAGGGGTCAGCCCCAGCATTTT.

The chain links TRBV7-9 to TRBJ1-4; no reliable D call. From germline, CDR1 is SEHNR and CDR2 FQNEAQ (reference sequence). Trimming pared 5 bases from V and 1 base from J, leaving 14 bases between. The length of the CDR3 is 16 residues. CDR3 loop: CASSPRAVVTNEKLFF. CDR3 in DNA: TGTGCCAGCAGCCCAAGGGCGGTGGTAACTAATGAAAAACTGTTTTTT.

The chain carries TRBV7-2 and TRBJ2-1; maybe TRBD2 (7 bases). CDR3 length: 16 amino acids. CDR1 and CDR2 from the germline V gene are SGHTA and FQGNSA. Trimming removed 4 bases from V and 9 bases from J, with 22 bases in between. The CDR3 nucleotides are TGTGCCAGCAGCTCCGCAGGCCGGGGAGGGGGGATTGAGCAGTTCTTC. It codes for CASSSAGRGGGIEQFF.

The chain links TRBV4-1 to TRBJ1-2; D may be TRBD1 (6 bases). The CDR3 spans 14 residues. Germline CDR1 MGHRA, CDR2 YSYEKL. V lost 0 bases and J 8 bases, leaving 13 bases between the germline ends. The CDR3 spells CASSQEGAGKGYTF. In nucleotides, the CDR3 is TGCGCCAGCAGCCAAGAGGGGGCGGGAAAAGGCTACACCTTC.

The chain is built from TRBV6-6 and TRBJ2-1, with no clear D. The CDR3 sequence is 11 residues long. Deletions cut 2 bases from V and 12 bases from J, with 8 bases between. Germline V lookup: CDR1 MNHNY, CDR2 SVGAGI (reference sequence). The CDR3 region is CASSYLGMQFF. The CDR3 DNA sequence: TGTGCCAGCAGTTACCTTGGGATGCAGTTCTTC.

Here the CDR3 reads CASTSYRDRNTGELFF. The CDR3 bases are TGTGCCAGTACGTCATACCGGGACAGAAACACCGGGGAGCTGTTTTTT. The rearrangement joins TRBV19 to TRBJ2-2; TRBD1 agrees at 7 bases. V lost 7 bases to trimming and J lost 2 bases; unmatched junction nucleotides: 10. CDR3 length: 16 residues. The germline V gene has CDR1 LNHDA and CDR2 SQIVND (reference sequence).

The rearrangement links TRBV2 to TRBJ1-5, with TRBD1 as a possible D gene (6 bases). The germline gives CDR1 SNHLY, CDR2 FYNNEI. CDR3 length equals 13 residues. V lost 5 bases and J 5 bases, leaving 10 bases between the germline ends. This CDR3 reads CASSLDRDQPQHF. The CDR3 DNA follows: TGTGCCAGCAGTCTGGACAGAGATCAGCCCCAGCATTTT.

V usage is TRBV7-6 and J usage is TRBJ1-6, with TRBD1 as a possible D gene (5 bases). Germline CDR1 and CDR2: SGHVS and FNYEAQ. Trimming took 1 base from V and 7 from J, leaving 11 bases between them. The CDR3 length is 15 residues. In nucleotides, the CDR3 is TGTGCCAGCAGCTTAGGGCAGGGTGGCAATTCACCCCTCCACTTT. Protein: CASSLGQGGNSPLHF.

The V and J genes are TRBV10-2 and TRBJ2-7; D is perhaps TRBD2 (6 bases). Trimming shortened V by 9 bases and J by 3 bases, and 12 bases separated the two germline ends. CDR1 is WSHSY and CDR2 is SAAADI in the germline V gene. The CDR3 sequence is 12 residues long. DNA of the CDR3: TGCGCCAGTGCGGGACGGTTCTACGAGCAGTACTTC. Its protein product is CASAGRFYEQYF.

CDR3 residues: CASSAPDQETQYF. For the CDR3, the DNA is TGTGCCAGCAGCGCACCAGACCAAGAGACCCAGTACTTC. The chain links TRBV9 to TRBJ2-5; D call uncertain. CDR1 is SGDLS and CDR2 is YYNGEE in the germline V gene. V was cut by 3 bases and J by 0 bases, with 6 bases left in between. This CDR3 has 13 residues.

CDR3 residues: CASSSRGALNDSPLHF. CDR3 nucleotide sequence: TGTGCCAGCAGCTCTCGGGGGGCCCTTAACGATTCACCCCTCCACTTT. The genes are TRBV7-3 and TRBJ1-6, with D maybe TRBD1 (6 bases). The CDR3 length is 16 residues. Germline CDR1 and CDR2: SGHTA and FQGTGA. Trimming removed 4 bases at V and 8 bases at J, with 18 bases between. Variable domain in full (rest from reference TRBV7-3 and TRBJ1-6): GAGVSQTPSNKVTEKGKYVELRCDPISGHTALYWYRQSLGQGPEFLIYFQGTGAADDSGLPNDRFFAVRPEGSVSTLKIQRTERGDSAVYLCASSSRGALNDSPLHFGNGTRLTVT.

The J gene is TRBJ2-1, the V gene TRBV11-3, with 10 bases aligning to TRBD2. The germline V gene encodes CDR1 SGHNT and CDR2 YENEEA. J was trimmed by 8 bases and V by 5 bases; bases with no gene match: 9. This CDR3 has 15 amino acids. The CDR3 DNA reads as TGTGCCAGCAGCCCGGGACTAGCGTCCCACCATGAGCAGTTCTTC. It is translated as CASSPGLASHHEQFF.